The 17 T cell receptor beta chains below were found in one sample sequenced in a study of T-cell reconstitution after alpha-beta-depleted transplantation in children. Unique molecular identifiers were used to barcode this TCRbeta library. TCRdb used MiXCR to reprocess the PCR reads, holding one entry per CDR3 protein. The table lists 900,000 or so distinct CDR3 sequences, 15% to 20% of them singletons, with 5% in the top ten. The starting material was PBMCs, mostly from graft donor cells, obtained 360 days after TCRalphabeta/CD19-depleted stem cell transplant. The receptors derive from a male patient under 18 who had a stem cell transplant for acute lymphoblastic leukemia, so the T cells may come from the graft donor.

The chain recombines TRBV11-2 with TRBJ2-5, with 13 bases that match TRBD2. CDR1 SGHAT and CDR2 FQNNGV come from the germline V gene. This CDR3 is built from 16 residues. The trim removed 5 bases at V and 5 bases at J, leaving 8 bases unmatched. Here the CDR3 reads CASSPGLAGVRETQYF. The CDR3 DNA reads as TGTGCCAGCAGCCCTGGACTAGCGGGAGTTCGGGAGACCCAGTACTTC.

V usage is TRBV25-1 and J usage is TRBJ2-7, with D possibly matching TRBD2 (5 bases). Deletions cut 2 bases from V and 3 bases from J, with 5 bases between. The CDR3 is 12 amino acids. The V gene's germline CDR1 is MGHDK and CDR2 SYGVNS. The CDR3 protein is CASSERGYEQYF. As DNA, the CDR3 is TGTGCCAGCAGTGAACGGGGCTACGAGCAGTACTTC.

V gene TRBV7-2 combines with J gene TRBJ1-1; the D is unclear. This CDR3 is built from 21 residues. Germline V gene sequence: CDR1 SGHTA, CDR2 FQGNSA. The V end was cut by 3 bases, the J end by 0 bases, with 29 bases between. This CDR3 reads CASSFPLLGEDTLWVNTEAFF. The CDR3 DNA reads as TGTGCCAGCAGCTTCCCACTTCTTGGGGAGGATACCCTATGGGTGAACACTGAAGCTTTCTTT.

This clonotype came up a few times. This chain links TRBV4-1 with TRBJ2-4; D tentatively reads TRBD1 or TRBD2 (5 bases each). Germline-derived CDR1 and CDR2 are MGHRA and YSYEKL. Trimming removed 1 base from V and 8 bases from J, with 21 bases in between. This CDR3 contains 17 residues. In DNA, the CDR3 is TGCGCCAGCAGCCAAGTTTTCGTGGGGAGTAGCAGGGACATTCAGTACTTC. It yields the protein CASSQVFVGSSRDIQYF.

This clonotype was observed a handful of times. V usage is TRBV5-1 and J usage is TRBJ2-7; weak D call: TRBD1 (6 bases). From germline, CDR1 is SGHRS and CDR2 YFSETQ. This CDR3 contains 15 residues. V was clipped by 2 bases and J by 2 bases, with 14 bases between them. CDR3 region: CASSFQSQGPYEQYF. The CDR3 bases are TGCGCCAGCAGCTTTCAGTCACAGGGCCCCTACGAGCAGTACTTC.

The chain couples TRBV10-3 to TRBJ2-6; D unclear. Trimming pared 0 bases from V and 4 bases from J, leaving 19 bases between. CDR1 is ENHRY, CDR2 SYGVKD, per germline. The CDR3 loop spans 19 amino acids. As DNA, the CDR3 is TGTGCCATCAGTGAGTCGTTTTCTATCCGGTACGCCGGGGCCAACGTCCTGACTTTC. Translated: CAISESFSIRYAGANVLTF.

This clonotype came up many times. The chain is built from TRBV11-3 and TRBJ2-1; D unclear. This CDR3 spans 13 amino acids. Germline values: CDR1 SGHNT, CDR2 YENEEA. Trimming shortened V by 1 base and J by 8 bases, and 9 bases separated the two germline ends. The CDR3 sequence: CASSLALTHEQFF. The CDR3 nucleotides read TGTGCCAGCAGCTTAGCTCTCACCCATGAGCAGTTCTTC.

This clonotype has more than one count but fewer than ten. The V gene is TRBV27, the J gene TRBJ2-2; 13 bases are a match to TRBD2. The CDR3 contains 19 residues. The V gene's germline CDR1 is MNHEY and CDR2 SMNVEV (reference sequence). V dropped 5 bases and J dropped 2; count of bases not matched to a gene: 11. The CDR3 loop reads CASSLYRGTSGTNTGELFF. The CDR3 DNA reads as TGTGCCAGCAGTCTTTATCGTGGGACTAGCGGGACCAACACCGGGGAGCTGTTTTTT.

This clonotype came up a few times. The CDR3 DNA reads TGTGCCAGCAGCTCGGGACAGGGCATGAACACTGAAGCTTTCTTT. Translated: CASSSGQGMNTEAFF. This sequence joins TRBV11-3 and TRBJ1-1; 9 positions agree with TRBD1. J gave up 0 bases and V 4 bases, and 3 bases lay outside the gene matches. Germline CDR1 and CDR2: SGHNT and YENEEA. This CDR3 contains 15 residues.

This clonotype was counted only a few times. V is TRBV24-1 and J is TRBJ2-1, with 7 bases that match TRBD1. V was pared by 4 bases and J by 7 bases, with 3 bases of the junction left unmatched. The CDR3 runs 13 residues. Germline CDR1 KGHDR, CDR2 SFDVKD. CDR3 in DNA: TGTGCCACCAGTGAACTGGACAGGAATGAGCAGTTCTTC. Its translation: CATSELDRNEQFF.

This clonotype came up once. This clone may be a read error of a much larger clone one base away. The CDR3 does not end in the conserved phenylalanine or tryptophan, so this is likely a read error. V and J are TRBV28 and TRBJ2-1, with D tentatively TRBD1 or TRBD2 (5 bases each). V was trimmed by 5 bases and J by 4 bases, leaving 15 bases between them. Germline CDR1 and CDR2: MDHEN and SYDVKM. The CDR3 sequence is 15 residues long. CDR3 sequence reads: CASSLLRDQYNEQFY. In nucleotides, the CDR3 is TGTGCCAGCAGTCTACTCCGGGACCAGTACAATGAGCAGTTCTAC.

This clonotype was seen a few times. The rearrangement joins TRBV6-6 to TRBJ2-3; D remains unclear. V was pared by 6 bases and J by 0 bases, with 4 bases between. The CDR3 length is 12 residues. Germline V gene lookup returns CDR1 MNHNY and CDR2 SVGAGI (reference sequence). The CDR3 protein is CASRSSTDTQYF. The CDR3 DNA reads as TGTGCCAGCAGATCTAGCACAGATACGCAGTATTTT.

This clonotype was seen a few times. The chain combines TRBV20-1 with TRBJ1-5; tentatively, D is TRBD1 (5 bases). The germline V gene has CDR1 DFQATT and CDR2 SNEGSKA (reference sequence). Trimming took off 0 bases at V and 6 bases at J, with 12 bases between the two ends. This CDR3 is built from 14 residues. CDR3 bases: TGCAGTGCTAGAGAGGGGGGTAGATCTCAGCCCCAGCATTTT. Translating gives CSAREGGRSQPQHF.

This clonotype was counted a few times. V is TRBV20-1 and J is TRBJ2-7, with D tentatively TRBD2 (6 bases). The length of the CDR3 is 16 residues. Trimming left V 0 bases short and J 0 bases short, with 15 bases between. Germline V gene data show CDR1 as DFQATT and CDR2 as SNEGSKA (reference sequence). The CDR3 is CSAREGGIRSSYEQYF. In nucleotides, the CDR3 is TGCAGTGCTAGAGAGGGGGGAATTAGGAGCTCCTACGAGCAGTACTTC.

The chain combines TRBV12-3 or TRBV12-4 with TRBJ2-5; 7 bases agree with TRBD2. V was pared by 2 bases and J by 5 bases, with 8 bases of the junction left unmatched. The CDR3 extends over 15 amino acids. This chain's CDR3 is CASSLRAGASETQYF. The CDR3, as DNA: TGTGCCAGCAGTTTAAGGGCGGGAGCGAGCGAGACCCAGTACTTC.

In its sample, this clonotype was seen many times. The chain combines TRBV27 with TRBJ2-7; D is uncertain. V was pared by 3 bases and J by 6 bases, with 9 bases between. The CDR3 totals 12 residues. Germline V gives CDR1 MNHEY, CDR2 SMNVEV (reference sequence). The CDR3 DNA reads as TGTGCCAGCAGTTTCCCCCTTGGCGAGCAGTACTTC. Translating gives CASSFPLGEQYF.

This sequence joins TRBV20-1 and TRBJ2-2; 9 positions agree with TRBD1. Germline values: CDR1 DFQATT, CDR2 SNEGSKA (reference sequence). V shed 1 base, J shed 4 bases, and the junction held 4 bases outside the gene matches. The CDR3 consists of 15 residues. In nucleotides, the CDR3 is TGCAGTGCTAGAGGGACAGGGGTCTTCACCGGGGAGCTGTTTTTT. Translating gives CSARGTGVFTGELFF.